The 13 T cell receptor beta chains presented below share a single source sample, sequenced in a study of T cell responses to AZD1222 COVID-19 vaccine (dated by TCRdb to the early 2020s). To prepare the library, the immunoSEQ multiplex PCR assay was applied. Not all clones reach the TCRdb copy of this immuneACCESS table, which keeps in-frame sequences only. Checked studies attribute under half of the gap to unresolved V genes and leave the rest unexplained. This sample holds more than 95,000 clones; 80% to 90% were observed only once. Of the sample, roughly 10% is held by the ten largest clones. Explained via the paper, the time point label denotes: baseline before first vaccination. In the paper's terms, the treatment or condition label means: meningococcal conjugate vaccine given as trial control. The specimen was peripheral blood, collected on day 0 of MenACWY control vaccination. These receptors were collected from an adult in good health.

The chain couples TRBV11-3 to TRBJ2-7, with D possibly being TRBD2 (5 bases). The ends were cut back, 6 bases at V and 3 bases at J, with 12 bases in the middle. Germline V gene sequence: CDR1 SGHNT, CDR2 YENEEA. This CDR3 is 13 amino acids long. CDR3: CASSEGADYEQYF. CDR3 sequence (DNA): TGTGCCAGCAGTGAAGGAGCGGACTACGAGCAGTACTTC.

CDR3 region: CASSQLLQRGGVTDTQYF. DNA for the CDR3: TGTGCCAGCAGCCAACTCCTACAGCGGGGTGGGGTCACAGATACGCAGTATTTT. The rearrangement joins TRBV4-2 to TRBJ2-3; 7 bases are shared with TRBD2. CDR1 and CDR2 from the germline V gene are LGHNA and YNFKEQ. The CDR3 is made up of 18 amino acids. J gave up 2 bases and V 2 bases, and 13 bases lay outside the gene matches.

The chain combines TRBV7-9 with TRBJ2-3, with 9 bases aligning to TRBD1. Unmatched junction bases numbered 12, after V lost 7 bases and J lost 7 bases. The CDR3 has 15 residues. From germline, CDR1 is SEHNR and CDR2 FQNEAQ (reference sequence). Here the CDR3 reads CASNRGGQGKYTQYF. CDR3 nucleotide sequence: TGTGCCAGCAACCGAGGGGGACAGGGTAAATATACGCAGTATTTT.

The V and J genes are TRBV2 and TRBJ1-1; D possibly corresponds to TRBD1 (5 bases). V lost 0 bases and J lost 5, with 7 bases in between. The CDR3 extends over 13 amino acids. Germline V CDR1 and CDR2: SNHLY, FYNNEI. Written as DNA, the CDR3 is TGTGCCAGCAGTGAAGCGCGGGGGACTGAAGCTTTCTTT. The encoded protein is CASSEARGTEAFF.

V and J are TRBV27 and TRBJ1-2; TRBD1 is a possible D gene (5 bases). CDR3 size: 12 residues. Germline CDR1 and CDR2: MNHEY and SMNVEV (reference sequence). Between the trimmed V and J ends, which lost 6 bases and 5 bases, there was a span of 10 bases. CDR3 nucleotide sequence: TGTGCCAGCAGCTCTCGGGGGTATGGCTACACCTTC. It is translated as CASSSRGYGYTF.

V and J are TRBV5-1 and TRBJ1-1; tentatively, D is TRBD1 (6 bases). The CDR3 sequence is 14 residues long. The germline CDR1 and CDR2 sequences are SGHRS and YFSETQ. The V end was cut by 1 base, the J end by 3 bases, with 10 bases between. Here the CDR3 reads CASSLTGPDTEAFF. For the CDR3, the DNA is TGCGCCAGCAGCTTGACAGGGCCCGACACTGAAGCTTTCTTT.

This clone was seen just once. The chain combines TRBV2 with TRBJ2-2; D not certain. Trimming removed 4 bases from V and 2 bases from J, with 11 bases in between. The CDR3 is 15 residues long. Looked up from germline, CDR1 is SNHLY and CDR2 is FYNNEI. The CDR3, as DNA: TGTGCCAGCAGTGGTGGTGCGTTAAACACCGGGGAGCTGTTTTTT. Translating it yields CASSGGALNTGELFF.

The chain combines TRBV4-1 with TRBJ1-1, with TRBD1 identical over 9 bases. V gave up 0 bases and J gave up 5 bases; unmatched junction bases: 4. There are 15 residues in the CDR3. Germline CDR1 reads MGHRA; CDR2 reads YSYEKL. In DNA form, the CDR3 reads TGCGCCAGCAGCCAAGATCCGACAGGGGGTACTGAAGCTTTCTTT. The encoded protein is CASSQDPTGGTEAFF.

This rearrangement joins TRBV15 to TRBJ1-2; 7 nucleotides align to TRBD1. V was clipped by 6 bases and J by 5 bases; unmatched bases: 6. This CDR3 comprises 13 residues. Germline-derived CDR1 and CDR2 are LNHNV and YYDKDF (reference sequence). Here the CDR3 DNA reads TGTGCCACCAGAAACAGGGGTGGTTATGGCTACACCTTC. Its protein is CATRNRGGYGYTF.

In this sample, this clone turned up once. J is TRBJ1-2 and V is TRBV28; D is undetermined. Per the germline V gene, CDR1 is MDHEN and CDR2 is SYDVKM. Trimming left V 5 bases short and J 4 bases short, with 20 bases between. The CDR3 spans 16 residues. The CDR3 protein is CASSPNGGRFSYGYTF. In DNA form, the CDR3 reads TGTGCCAGCAGTCCCAACGGCGGACGATTTTCCTATGGCTACACCTTC.

This clone was counted only a few times. The rearrangement uses TRBV11-1 and TRBJ2-2, with D unclear. Trimming removed 5 bases from V and 9 bases from J, with 7 bases in between. This CDR3 has 11 residues. Germline V gene lookup returns CDR1 SGHAT and CDR2 FQDESV (reference sequence). CDR3 amino acids: CASSTRRELFF. The DNA for the CDR3 is TGTGCCAGCAGCACCCGAAGGGAGCTGTTTTTT.

V is TRBV9 and J is TRBJ2-7, with D perhaps matching TRBD1 or TRBD2 (5 bases each). The germline V and J ends were trimmed by 4 bases and 0 bases, with 14 bases remaining between them. This CDR3 is built from 15 residues. The germline V gene has CDR1 SGDLS and CDR2 YYNGEE. CDR3 residues: CASSLGTGSSYEQYF. CDR3 nucleotide sequence: TGTGCCAGCAGCCTAGGGACGGGAAGCTCCTACGAGCAGTACTTC.

The chain couples TRBV18 to TRBJ2-7, with a possible D match to TRBD1 (5 bases). Per germline, CDR1 KGHSH and CDR2 LQKENI. V was shortened by 8 bases and J by 0 bases, with 17 bases between the two germline ends. The CDR3 covers 15 residues. This CDR3 reads CASAPSGISSYEQYF. CDR3 nucleotide sequence: TGTGCCAGCGCCCCTTCAGGGATTAGCTCCTACGAGCAGTACTTC. Drawing the rest from reference TRBV18 and TRBJ2-7, the complete variable domain is NAGVMQNPRHLVRRRGQEARLRCSPMKGHSHVYWYRQLPEEGLKFMVYLQKENIIDESGMPKERFSAEFPKEGPSILRIQQVVRGDSAAYFCASAPSGISSYEQYFGPGTRLTVT.